Included here is one TCR beta chain sequence, with context. The authors reverse transcribed all of the isolated RNA, so sequencing captured expressed TCRB transcripts. The study sequenced naive, central memory and regulatory T cell samples to an average of roughly 3.4 million reads. Sequencing was performed with immunoSEQ multiplex PCR; in TCRdb, only in-frame clones are kept and a portion is missing. The sample yields hundreds of thousands of clones, 8% seen once. The data belong to a study of beta chain features in type 1 diabetes. Germline-derived CDR1 and CDR2 are SGHAT and FQNNGV. The CDR3 length is 18 residues. V was shortened by 5 bases and J by 3 bases, with 26 bases between the two germline ends. Blood was collected once per donor into heparin, averaging about 100 mL.

The chain carries TRBV11-2 and TRBJ2-7; maybe TRBD2 (7 bases). The sequence derives from a woman aged 18-29 years in good health. Material: central memory CD4+ T cells from blood. CDR3 protein: CASSLREITKGGIYEQYF. CDR3 in DNA: TGTGCCAGCAGCCTCCGTGAAATAACTAAGGGGGGGATCTACGAGCAGTACTTC. The full variable domain, its missing parts supplied by reference TRBV11-2 and TRBJ2-7, is EAGVAQSPRYKIIEKRQSVAFWCNPISGHATLYWYQQILGQGPKLLIQFQNNGVVDDSQLPKDRFSAERLKGVDSTLKIQPAKLEDSAVYLCASSLREITKGGIYEQYFGPGTRLTVT.